Presented here are 20 T cell receptor beta chains from one specimen sequenced in a study of T cell responses to AZD1222 COVID-19 vaccine. Sequencing was performed with immunoSEQ multiplex PCR; in TCRdb, only in-frame clones are kept and a portion is missing. The data show some 200,000 clones, roughly 94% seen once. Here the sequenced sample was peripheral blood, taken 28 days after the second dose of the MenACWY control vaccine. The receptor source for this set is an adult who received the MenACWY meningococcal vaccine as a control.

The chain carries TRBV7-9 and TRBJ2-1, with D uncertain. Germline CDR1 SEHNR, CDR2 FQNEAQ (reference sequence). V lost 3 bases and J lost 9, with 3 bases in between. The CDR3 consists of 10 residues. The CDR3 loop reads CASSFREQFF. CDR3 sequence (DNA): TGTGCCAGCAGCTTTCGTGAGCAGTTCTTC.

The chain recombines TRBV28 with TRBJ2-7; 9 bases are shared with TRBD2. CDR3 length: 14 residues. CDR1 is MDHEN and CDR2 is SYDVKM in the germline V gene. The V segment lost 2 bases and the J segment 4 bases; nucleotides outside the gene matches: 3. CDR3: CASSLAGGGYEQYF. The CDR3 DNA reads TGTGCCAGCAGTTTAGCGGGAGGGGGGTACGAGCAGTACTTC.

The gene calls are TRBV7-3 and TRBJ2-1; 7 positions agree with TRBD2. The germline CDR1 and CDR2 sequences are SGHTA and FQGTGA. V was clipped by 5 bases and J by 3 bases; unmatched bases: 7. The CDR3 totals 15 residues. Here the CDR3 reads CASSDAGANYNEQFF. The CDR3 coding sequence is TGTGCCAGCAGCGATGCGGGAGCCAACTACAATGAGCAGTTCTTC.

As DNA, the CDR3 is TGTGCCAGCACCAGGACTAGTGGGTACGAGCAGTACTTC. As protein: CASTRTSGYEQYF. The genes are TRBV11-2 and TRBJ2-7; 7 nucleotides match TRBD2. This CDR3 has 13 amino acids. CDR1 and CDR2 (germline): SGHAT, FQNNGV. Unmatched junction bases numbered 7, after V lost 7 bases and J lost 4 bases.

CDR3 DNA sequence: TGTGCCAGTAGCCACCAGGTATCGACTAATGAAAAACTGTTTTTT. It translates to CASSHQVSTNEKLFF. The chain links TRBV19 to TRBJ1-4; D is undetermined. Germline assignment: CDR1 LNHDA and CDR2 SQIVND (reference sequence). Trimming shortened V by 6 bases and J by 2 bases, and 13 bases separated the two germline ends. There are 15 residues in the CDR3.

This rearrangement joins TRBV28 to TRBJ2-7, with 9 bases lining up with TRBD1. The J segment lost 3 bases and the V segment lost 1 base, leaving 4 bases of the junction unmatched. The CDR3 runs to 15 residues. From germline, CDR1 is MDHEN and CDR2 SYDVKM. In DNA form, the CDR3 reads TGTGCCAGCAGTTTATTACAGGGGGCCGTCTACGAGCAGTACTTC. It encodes CASSLLQGAVYEQYF.

The chain couples TRBV4-2 to TRBJ2-4, with D possibly TRBD1 on 5 matching bases. This CDR3 is built from 15 residues. Trimming removed 1 base from V and 8 bases from J, with 15 bases in between. Germline V gives CDR1 LGHNA, CDR2 YNFKEQ. CDR3 coding DNA: TGTGCCAGCAGCCAAGTCACAGGAGAAGGGGACATTCAGTACTTC. Its protein is CASSQVTGEGDIQYF.

The V and J genes are TRBV6-2 or TRBV6-3 and TRBJ2-1; D gene uncertain. Trimming took off 0 bases at V and 5 bases at J, with 14 bases between the two ends. Germline loops: CDR1 MNHEY, CDR2 SVGEGT. The CDR3 extends over 16 amino acids. The DNA of the CDR3 is TGTGCCAGCAGTTACTCGAGGCGAGTTGCCCACAATGAGCAGTTCTTC. It encodes CASSYSRRVAHNEQFF.

This chain connects TRBV9 to TRBJ2-5; 14 nucleotides line up with TRBD2. Germline CDR1 reads SGDLS; CDR2 reads YYNGEE. The CDR3 has 16 residues. Trimming cost V 2 bases and J 5 bases; bases outside gene matches: 5. As DNA, the CDR3 is TGTGCCAGCAGCGTCCTCGGGACTAGCGGGAGTGAGACCCAGTACTTC. It yields the protein CASSVLGTSGSETQYF. The whole variable domain, remainder taken from reference TRBV9 and TRBJ2-5, is DSGVTQTPKHLITATGQRVTLRCSPRSGDLSVYWYQQSLDQGLQFLIQYYNGEERAKGNILERFSAQQFPDLHSELNLSSLELGDSALYFCASSVLGTSGSETQYFGPGTRLLVL.

The chain employs TRBV6-5 and TRBJ2-7; tentatively, D is TRBD1 (6 bases). From germline, CDR1 is MNHEY and CDR2 SVGAGI. This CDR3 has 12 amino acids. Trimming stripped 5 bases from V and 5 bases from J, with 10 bases between. CDR3 protein: CASSPQGHEQYF. CDR3 bases: TGTGCCAGCAGTCCACAGGGACACGAGCAGTACTTC.

This chain uses TRBV28 with TRBJ1-2; a weak D match, TRBD1 (5 bases). Germline assignment: CDR1 MDHEN and CDR2 SYDVKM. The CDR3 consists of 14 residues. V was shortened by 3 bases and J by 9 bases, with 17 bases between the two germline ends. CDR3 region: CASSLRAGYKRYTF. CDR3 bases: TGTGCCAGCAGTTTGAGGGCAGGGTACAAGCGCTACACCTTC.

The V and J genes are TRBV5-1 and TRBJ1-1, with 7 nucleotides matching TRBD1. Germline lookup yields CDR1 SGHRS and CDR2 YFSETQ. V trimming: 3 bases; J trimming: 5 bases; junction bases outside the gene matches: 4. This CDR3 comprises 13 residues. Written as DNA, the CDR3 is TGCGCCAGCAGCTCCCCAGGGGGAACTGAAGCTTTCTTT. Translation: CASSSPGGTEAFF. Filled out from reference TRBV5-1 and TRBJ1-1, the complete variable domain reads KAGVTQTPRYLIKTRGQQVTLSCSPISGHRSVSWYQQTPGQGLQFLFEYFSETQRNKGNFPGRFSGRQFSNSRSEMNVSTLELGDSALYLCASSSPGGTEAFFGQGTRLTVV.

The rearrangement joins TRBV7-8 to TRBJ1-6, with D tentatively TRBD1 (5 bases). Germline CDR1 and CDR2: SGHVS and FQNEAQ. The CDR3 spans 17 residues. V dropped 2 bases and J dropped 0 bases, with 11 bases sitting between them. CDR3 residues: CASSLPTAYSYNSPLHF. The CDR3 bases are TGTGCCAGCAGCTTACCGACAGCCTACTCCTATAATTCACCCCTCCACTTT.

The gene calls are TRBV18 and TRBJ2-5; D unresolved. This CDR3 region has 13 residues. The V and J ends lost 4 bases and 1 base respectively, with 7 bases between them. Germline V CDR1 and CDR2: KGHSH, LQKENI. The CDR3 DNA reads as TGTGCCAGCTCACTGGGCAGCCAAGAGACCCAGTACTTC. Amino acids: CASSLGSQETQYF.

The CDR3 sequence: CASSQDRSGGPSTDTQYF. In nucleotides, the CDR3 is TGTGCCAGCAGCCAAGATCGGTCCGGGGGGCCTAGCACAGATACGCAGTATTTT. This chain links TRBV3-1 (or the pseudogene TRBV3-2) with TRBJ2-3, with D perhaps TRBD2 (7 bases). V was pared by 0 bases and J by 0 bases, with 16 bases between. The CDR3 spans 18 residues. Germline V gene lookup returns CDR1 LGHDT and CDR2 YNNKEL (reference sequence).

The rearrangement links TRBV3-1 (or the pseudogene TRBV3-2) to TRBJ2-7, with TRBD2 as a possible D gene (5 bases). Between the trimmed V and J ends, which lost 0 bases and 4 bases, there was a span of 13 bases. The CDR3 runs 15 residues. Germline CDR1 reads LGHDT; CDR2 reads YNNKEL (reference sequence). DNA for the CDR3: TGTGCCAGCAGCCAAGATGGAAGGACTTTATACGAGCAGTACTTC. It encodes CASSQDGRTLYEQYF.

The chain recombines TRBV28 with TRBJ1-2; 7 bases are a match to TRBD1. CDR3 size: 16 residues. Losses at the gene ends were 6 bases for V and 4 bases for J; bases not matched to a gene: 14. The germline gives CDR1 MDHEN, CDR2 SYDVKM. This CDR3 is CASSPGPRTGSYGYTF. In nucleotides, the CDR3 is TGTGCCAGCAGCCCCGGCCCCCGGACAGGAAGCTATGGCTACACCTTC.

The chain links TRBV12-3 or TRBV12-4 to TRBJ1-2; 8 bases match TRBD1. The CDR3 runs 13 residues. The J segment lost 5 bases and the V segment lost 3 bases, leaving 2 bases of the junction unmatched. CDR3 nucleotide sequence: TGTGCCAGCAGTTTCTACAGGGGGTATGGCTACACCTTC. Protein: CASSFYRGYGYTF.

This chain connects TRBV6-5 to TRBJ2-2; D not resolved. This CDR3 spans 12 amino acids. Germline loops: CDR1 MNHEY, CDR2 SVGAGI. Trimming removed 5 bases from V and 3 bases from J, with 4 bases in between. The CDR3 here is CASSPYTGELFF. The CDR3, as DNA: TGTGCCAGCAGTCCCTACACCGGGGAGCTGTTTTTT.

The V gene is TRBV3-1 (or the pseudogene TRBV3-2), the J gene TRBJ2-5; D gene unclear. Trimming stripped 0 bases from V and 5 bases from J, with 10 bases between. Germline V gene lookup returns CDR1 LGHDT and CDR2 YNNKEL (reference sequence). The CDR3 contains 14 residues. DNA of the CDR3: TGTGCCAGCAGCCAAGATATTGTCGAGGAGACCCAGTACTTC. Protein sequence: CASSQDIVEETQYF.